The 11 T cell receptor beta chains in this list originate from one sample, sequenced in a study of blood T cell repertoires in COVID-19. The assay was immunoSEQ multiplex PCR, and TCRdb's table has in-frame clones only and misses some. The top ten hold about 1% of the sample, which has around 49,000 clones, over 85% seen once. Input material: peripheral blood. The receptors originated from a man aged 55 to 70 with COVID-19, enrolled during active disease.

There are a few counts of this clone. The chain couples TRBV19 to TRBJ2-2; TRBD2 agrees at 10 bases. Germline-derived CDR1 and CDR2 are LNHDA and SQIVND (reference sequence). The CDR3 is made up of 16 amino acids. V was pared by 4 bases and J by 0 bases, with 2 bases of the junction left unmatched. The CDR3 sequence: CASSKTSGANTGELFF. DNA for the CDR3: TGTGCCAGTAGTAAAACTAGCGGGGCGAACACCGGGGAGCTGTTTTTT.

The CDR3 loop is CASSIGQARSGEQYF. CDR3 bases: TGTGCCAGTAGCATCGGACAGGCCCGATCTGGGGAGCAGTACTTC. This chain uses TRBV19 with TRBJ2-7; 7 positions match TRBD1. The CDR3 spans 15 residues. CDR1 is LNHDA and CDR2 is SQIVND in the germline V gene (reference sequence). The V gene end was trimmed by 6 bases and the J gene end by 7 bases; junction bases not matched to a gene: 15.

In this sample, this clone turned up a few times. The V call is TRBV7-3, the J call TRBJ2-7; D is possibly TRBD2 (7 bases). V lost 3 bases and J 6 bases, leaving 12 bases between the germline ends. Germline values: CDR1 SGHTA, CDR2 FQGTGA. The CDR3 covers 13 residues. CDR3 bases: TGTGCCAGCAGCTTCTCGGGGGGCGGCGAGCAGTACTTC. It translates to CASSFSGGGEQYF. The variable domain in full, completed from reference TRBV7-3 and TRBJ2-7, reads GAGVSQTPSNKVTEKGKYVELRCDPISGHTALYWYRQSLGQGPEFLIYFQGTGAADDSGLPNDRFFAVRPEGSVSTLKIQRTERGDSAVYLCASSFSGGGEQYFGPGTRLTVT.

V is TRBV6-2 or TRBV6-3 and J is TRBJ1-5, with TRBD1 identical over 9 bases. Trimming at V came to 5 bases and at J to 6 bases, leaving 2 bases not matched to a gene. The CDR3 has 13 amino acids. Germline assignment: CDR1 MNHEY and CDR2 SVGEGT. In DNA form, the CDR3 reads TGTGCCAGCAGTGGACAGGGGCTTCAGCCCCAGCATTTT. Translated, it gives CASSGQGLQPQHF.

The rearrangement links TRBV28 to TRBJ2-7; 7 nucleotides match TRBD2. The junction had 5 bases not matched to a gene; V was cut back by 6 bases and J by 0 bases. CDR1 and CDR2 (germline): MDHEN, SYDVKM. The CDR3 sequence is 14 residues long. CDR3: CASRASGSSYEQYF. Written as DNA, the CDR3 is TGTGCCAGCAGAGCTAGCGGAAGCTCCTACGAGCAGTACTTC.

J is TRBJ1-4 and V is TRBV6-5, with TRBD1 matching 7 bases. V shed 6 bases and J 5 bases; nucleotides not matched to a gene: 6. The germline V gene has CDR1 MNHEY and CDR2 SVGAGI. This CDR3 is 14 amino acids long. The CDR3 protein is CASSVGTVNEKLFF. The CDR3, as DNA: TGTGCCAGCAGCGTTGGGACAGTAAATGAAAAACTGTTTTTT.

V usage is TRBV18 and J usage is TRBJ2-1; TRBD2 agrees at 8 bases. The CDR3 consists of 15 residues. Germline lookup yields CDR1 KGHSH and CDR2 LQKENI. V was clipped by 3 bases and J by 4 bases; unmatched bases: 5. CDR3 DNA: TGTGCCAGCTCACCTGGACTAGCCTCTTACAATGAGCAGTTCTTC. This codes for CASSPGLASYNEQFF.

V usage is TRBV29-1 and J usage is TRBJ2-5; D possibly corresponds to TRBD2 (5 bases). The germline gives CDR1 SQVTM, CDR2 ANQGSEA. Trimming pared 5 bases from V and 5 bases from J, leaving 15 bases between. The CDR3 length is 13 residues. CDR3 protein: CSVFPPQRETQYF. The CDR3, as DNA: TGCAGCGTTTTTCCCCCCCAGCGGGAGACCCAGTACTTC.

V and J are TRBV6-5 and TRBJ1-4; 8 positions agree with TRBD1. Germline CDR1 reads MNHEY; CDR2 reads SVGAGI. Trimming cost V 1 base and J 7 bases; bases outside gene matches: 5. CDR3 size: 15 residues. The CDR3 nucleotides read TGTGCCAGCAGTTACTATGGACAGGGTGGTGAAAAACTGTTTTTT. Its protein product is CASSYYGQGGEKLFF.

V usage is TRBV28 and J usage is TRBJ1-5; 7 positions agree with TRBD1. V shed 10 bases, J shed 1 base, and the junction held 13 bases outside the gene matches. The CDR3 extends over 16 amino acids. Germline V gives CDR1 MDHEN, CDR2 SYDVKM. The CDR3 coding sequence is TGTGCCACCCGATCGCCTCCACAGGGGAGCAATCAGCCCCAGCATTTT. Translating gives CATRSPPQGSNQPQHF.

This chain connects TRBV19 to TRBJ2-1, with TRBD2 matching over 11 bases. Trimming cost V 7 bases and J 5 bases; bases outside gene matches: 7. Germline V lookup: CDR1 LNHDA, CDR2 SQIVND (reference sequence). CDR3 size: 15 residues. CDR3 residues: CASNPGLAAHNEQFF. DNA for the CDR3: TGTGCCAGTAACCCGGGACTAGCGGCTCACAATGAGCAGTTCTTC. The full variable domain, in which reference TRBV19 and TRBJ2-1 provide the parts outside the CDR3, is DGGITQSPKYLFRKEGQNVTLSCEQNLNHDAMYWYRQDPGQGLRLIYYSQIVNDFQKGDIAEGYSVSREKKESFPLTVTSAQKNPTAFYLCASNPGLAAHNEQFFGPGTRLTVL.